This T cell receptor (beta chain) was retrieved from a study of cytomegalovirus exposure and HLA in healthy donors. Vbeta (60) and Jbeta (13) primers were used in the PCR. TCRdb keeps only in-frame clones here, not all; method: immunoSEQ multiplex PCR. Of 160,000 or so clones listed, around nine tenths are singletons. Healthy people donating bone marrow made up the donors. CDR1 is SGHNT and CDR2 is YYREEE in the germline V gene (reference sequence). Trimming shortened V by 1 base and J by 0 bases, and 7 bases separated the two germline ends. This CDR3 is 15 amino acids long. This receptor was identified in a woman between 18 and 30 years old in good health and CMV-seronegative. Sequencing was done on a sample of PBMCs. The V call is TRBV5-4, the J call TRBJ2-2; D gene unclear. The CDR3 sequence: CASSLTTTNTGELFF. The DNA for the CDR3 is TGTGCCAGCAGCTTGACCACAACGAACACCGGGGAGCTGTTTTTT. Variable domain in full (rest from reference TRBV5-4 and TRBJ2-2): ETGVTQSPTHLIKTRGQQVTLRCSSQSGHNTVSWYQQALGQGPQFIFQYYREEENGRGNFPPRFSGLQFPNYSSELNVNALELDDSALYLCASSLTTTNTGELFFGEGSRLTVL.